The 5 T cell receptor beta chains presented below share a single source sample, sequenced in a study of blood T cell repertoires in COVID-19 (dated by TCRdb to the early 2020s). The library was made by the immunoSEQ multiplex PCR assay. The table comes from immuneACCESS by way of TCRdb, which keeps in-frame sequences with V and J called. Part of the clones is missing from these tables; in studies checked, under half for an unresolved V gene and the rest for unknown reasons. The sample table records around 70,000 clones; 60% to 85% of these occur just once. Under 25% of the sample is held by the ten biggest clonotypes. Sequencing input: peripheral blood. The receptors here all came from a man between 65 and 80 years old with acute or convalescent COVID-19.

CDR3 residues: CASSLGVGTSGDPQYF. In DNA form, the CDR3 reads TGTGCCAGCAGCTTAGGGGTAGGGACTAGCGGGGATCCGCAGTATTTT. The chain links TRBV7-2 to TRBJ2-3; 13 bases fit TRBD2. V shed 1 base and J 10 bases; nucleotides not matched to a gene: 8. Looked up from germline, CDR1 is SGHTA and CDR2 is FQGNSA. The CDR3 sequence is 16 residues long. Full variable domain (rest looked up from reference TRBV7-2 and TRBJ2-3): GAGVSQSPSNKVTEKGKDVELRCDPISGHTALYWYRQSLGQGLEFLIYFQGNSAPDKSGLPSDRFSAERTGGSVSTLTIQRTQQEDSAVYLCASSLGVGTSGDPQYFGPGTRLTVL.

CDR3: CASKSSPEEYGYTF. Written as DNA, the CDR3 is TGTGCCAGCAAATCAAGTCCCGAGGAGTATGGCTACACCTTC. The chain couples TRBV3-1 (or the pseudogene TRBV3-2) to TRBJ1-2, with no clear D. Per the germline V gene, CDR1 is LGHDT and CDR2 is YNNKEL (reference sequence). The ends were cut back, 7 bases at V and 5 bases at J, with 17 bases in the middle. This CDR3 has 14 amino acids.

The gene calls are TRBV3-1 (or the pseudogene TRBV3-2) and TRBJ2-5, with D perhaps TRBD1 (5 bases). CDR1 is LGHDT, CDR2 YNNKEL, per germline (reference sequence). Trimming took 6 bases from V and 4 from J, leaving 12 bases between them. The CDR3 extends over 13 amino acids. The CDR3 protein is CASSDSLRETQYF. The DNA of the CDR3 is TGTGCCAGCAGTGACAGCCTTCGAGAGACCCAGTACTTC.

This clone occurred once. J is TRBJ2-3 and V is TRBV11-2, with D possibly TRBD1 on 5 matching bases. The CDR3 runs 16 residues. The V and J ends lost 5 bases and 0 bases respectively, with 15 bases between them. The germline V gene has CDR1 SGHAT and CDR2 FQNNGV. This CDR3 reads CASSRGKPISTDTQYF. Written as DNA, the CDR3 is TGTGCCAGCAGCAGGGGAAAGCCCATCAGCACAGATACGCAGTATTTT.

This clone was detected only a few times. CDR3 protein: CASSARTGGASGELFF. The CDR3, as DNA: TGTGCCAGCAGCGCCCGGACAGGGGGCGCGAGCGGGGAGCTGTTTTTT. This chain links TRBV9 with TRBJ2-2; 11 positions agree with TRBD1. V was pared by 3 bases and J by 7 bases, with 8 bases of the junction left unmatched. Germline loops: CDR1 SGDLS, CDR2 YYNGEE. The CDR3 is made up of 16 amino acids.